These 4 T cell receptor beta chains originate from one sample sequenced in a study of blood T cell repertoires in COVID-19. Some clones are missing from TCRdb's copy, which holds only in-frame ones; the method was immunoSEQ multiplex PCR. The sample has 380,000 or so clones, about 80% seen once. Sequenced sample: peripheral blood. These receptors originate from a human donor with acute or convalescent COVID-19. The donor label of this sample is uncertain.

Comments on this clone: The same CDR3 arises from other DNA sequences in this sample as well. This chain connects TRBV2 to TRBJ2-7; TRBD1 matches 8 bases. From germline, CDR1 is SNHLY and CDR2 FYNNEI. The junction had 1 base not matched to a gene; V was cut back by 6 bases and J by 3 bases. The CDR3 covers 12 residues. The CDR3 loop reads CASSGQGYEQYF. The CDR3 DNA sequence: TGTGCCAGCAGCGGACAGGGCTACGAGCAGTACTTC.

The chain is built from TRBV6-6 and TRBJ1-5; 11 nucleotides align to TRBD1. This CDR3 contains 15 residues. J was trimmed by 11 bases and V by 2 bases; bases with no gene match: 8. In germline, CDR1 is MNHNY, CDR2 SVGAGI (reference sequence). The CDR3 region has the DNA TGTGCCAGCAGTTACACGGGACAGGGGGGCGCTGCCCAGCATTTT. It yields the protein CASSYTGQGGAAQHF.

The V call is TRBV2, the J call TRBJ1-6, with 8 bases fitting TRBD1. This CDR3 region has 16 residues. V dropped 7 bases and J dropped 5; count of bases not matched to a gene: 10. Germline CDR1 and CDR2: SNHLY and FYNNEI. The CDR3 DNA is TGTGCCAGCAATCTCGTTCGGACAGGGAATAATTCACCCCTCCACTTT. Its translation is CASNLVRTGNNSPLHF.

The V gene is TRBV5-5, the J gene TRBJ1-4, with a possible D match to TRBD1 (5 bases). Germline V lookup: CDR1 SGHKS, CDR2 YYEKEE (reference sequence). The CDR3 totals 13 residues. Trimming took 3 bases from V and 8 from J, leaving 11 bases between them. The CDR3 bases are TGTGCCAGCAGCTGGGGGACTGAGGAAAAACTGTTTTTT. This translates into CASSWGTEEKLFF.